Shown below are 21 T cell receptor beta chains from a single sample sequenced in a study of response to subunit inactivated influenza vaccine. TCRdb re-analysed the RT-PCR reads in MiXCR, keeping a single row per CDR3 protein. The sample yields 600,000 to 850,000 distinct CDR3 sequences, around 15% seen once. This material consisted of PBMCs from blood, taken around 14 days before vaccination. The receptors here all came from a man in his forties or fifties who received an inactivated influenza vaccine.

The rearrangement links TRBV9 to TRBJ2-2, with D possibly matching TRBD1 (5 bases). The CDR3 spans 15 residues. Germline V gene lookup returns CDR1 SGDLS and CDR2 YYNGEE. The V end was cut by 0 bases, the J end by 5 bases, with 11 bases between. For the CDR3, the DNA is TGTGCCAGCAGCGTAGGTGGATCAGGGACCGGGGAGCTGTTTTTT. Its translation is CASSVGGSGTGELFF.

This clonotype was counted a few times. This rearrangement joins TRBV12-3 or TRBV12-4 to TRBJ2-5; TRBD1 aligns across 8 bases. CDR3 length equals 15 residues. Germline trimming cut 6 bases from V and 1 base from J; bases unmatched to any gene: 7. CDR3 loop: CASSRGQGTQETQYF. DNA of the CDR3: TGTGCCAGCAGCCGCGGACAGGGCACCCAAGAGACCCAGTACTTC.

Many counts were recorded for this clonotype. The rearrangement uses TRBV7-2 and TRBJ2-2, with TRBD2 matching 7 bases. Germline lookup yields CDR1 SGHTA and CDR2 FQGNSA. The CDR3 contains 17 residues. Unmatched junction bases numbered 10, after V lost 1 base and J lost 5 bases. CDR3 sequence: CASSLGLGLADTGELFF. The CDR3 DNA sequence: TGTGCCAGCAGCTTAGGATTGGGGCTAGCGGATACCGGGGAGCTGTTTTTT.

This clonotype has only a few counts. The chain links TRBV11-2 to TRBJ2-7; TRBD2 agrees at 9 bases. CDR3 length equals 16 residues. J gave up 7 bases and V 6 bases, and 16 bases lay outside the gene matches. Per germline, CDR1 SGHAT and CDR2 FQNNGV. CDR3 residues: CASRNLWVAGEREQYF. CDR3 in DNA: TGTGCCAGCAGAAACCTGTGGGTAGCGGGAGAACGGGAGCAGTACTTC. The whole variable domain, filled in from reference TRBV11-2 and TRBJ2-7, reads EAGVAQSPRYKIIEKRQSVAFWCNPISGHATLYWYQQILGQGPKLLIQFQNNGVVDDSQLPKDRFSAERLKGVDSTLKIQPAKLEDSAVYLCASRNLWVAGEREQYFGPGTRLTVT.

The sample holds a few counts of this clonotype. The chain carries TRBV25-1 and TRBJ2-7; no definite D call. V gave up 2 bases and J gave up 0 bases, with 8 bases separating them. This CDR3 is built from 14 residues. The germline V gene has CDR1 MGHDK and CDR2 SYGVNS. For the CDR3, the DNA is TGTGCCAGCAGTGAAAGTAATCCCTCCTACGAGCAGTACTTC. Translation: CASSESNPSYEQYF.

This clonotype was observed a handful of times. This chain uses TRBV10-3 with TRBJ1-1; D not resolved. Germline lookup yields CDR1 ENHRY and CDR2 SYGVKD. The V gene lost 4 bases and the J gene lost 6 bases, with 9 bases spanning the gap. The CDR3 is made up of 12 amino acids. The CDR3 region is CAISGLAAEAFF. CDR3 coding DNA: TGTGCCATCAGTGGACTGGCCGCTGAAGCTTTCTTT.

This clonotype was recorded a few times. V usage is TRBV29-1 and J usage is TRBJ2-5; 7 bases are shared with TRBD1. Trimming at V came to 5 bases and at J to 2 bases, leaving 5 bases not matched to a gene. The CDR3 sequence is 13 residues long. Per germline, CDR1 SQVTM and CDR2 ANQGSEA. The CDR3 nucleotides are TGCAGCGTTCGGGACAGTGGACAAGAGACCCAGTACTTC. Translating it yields CSVRDSGQETQYF.

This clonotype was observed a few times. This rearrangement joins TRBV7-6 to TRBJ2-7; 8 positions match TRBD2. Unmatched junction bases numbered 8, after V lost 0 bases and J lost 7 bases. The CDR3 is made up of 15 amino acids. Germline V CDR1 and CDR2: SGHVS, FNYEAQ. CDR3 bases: TGTGCCAGCAGCTTAGCAACGGGAGGGGGAGGAGAGCAGTACTTC. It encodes CASSLATGGGGEQYF.

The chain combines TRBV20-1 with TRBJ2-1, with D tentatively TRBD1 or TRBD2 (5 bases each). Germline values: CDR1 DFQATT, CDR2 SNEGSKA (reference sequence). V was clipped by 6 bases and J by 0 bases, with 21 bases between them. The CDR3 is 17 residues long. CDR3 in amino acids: CSATKPGPRSSYNEQFF. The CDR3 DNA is TGCAGTGCGACTAAGCCGGGACCCCGAAGCTCCTACAATGAGCAGTTCTTC.

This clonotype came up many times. The CDR3 nucleotides read TGCAGTGCTAGAGATATCAGGCGCCTCACAGATACGCAGTATTTT. This translates into CSARDIRRLTDTQYF. This sequence joins TRBV20-1 and TRBJ2-3; D is unclear. V lost 0 bases and J lost 2, with 12 bases in between. CDR3 size: 15 residues. Germline lookup yields CDR1 DFQATT and CDR2 SNEGSKA (reference sequence).

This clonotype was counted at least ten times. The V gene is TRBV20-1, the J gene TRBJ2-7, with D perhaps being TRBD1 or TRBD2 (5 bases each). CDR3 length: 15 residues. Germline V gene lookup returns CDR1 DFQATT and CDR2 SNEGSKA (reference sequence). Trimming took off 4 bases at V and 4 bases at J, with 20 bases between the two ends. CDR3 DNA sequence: TGCAGTGCTATCGGATCCTGGGACCTGGGTTACGAGCAGTACTTC. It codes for CSAIGSWDLGYEQYF.

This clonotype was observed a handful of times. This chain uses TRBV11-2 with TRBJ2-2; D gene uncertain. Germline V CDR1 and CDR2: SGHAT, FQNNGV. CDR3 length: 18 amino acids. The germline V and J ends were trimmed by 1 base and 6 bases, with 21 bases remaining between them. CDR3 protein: CASSLGLAAYPPPGELFF. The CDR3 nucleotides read TGTGCCAGCAGCTTAGGTCTTGCCGCCTATCCCCCCCCCGGGGAGCTGTTTTTT. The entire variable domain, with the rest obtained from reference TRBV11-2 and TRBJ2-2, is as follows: EAGVAQSPRYKIIEKRQSVAFWCNPISGHATLYWYQQILGQGPKLLIQFQNNGVVDDSQLPKDRFSAERLKGVDSTLKIQPAKLEDSAVYLCASSLGLAAYPPPGELFFGEGSRLTVL.

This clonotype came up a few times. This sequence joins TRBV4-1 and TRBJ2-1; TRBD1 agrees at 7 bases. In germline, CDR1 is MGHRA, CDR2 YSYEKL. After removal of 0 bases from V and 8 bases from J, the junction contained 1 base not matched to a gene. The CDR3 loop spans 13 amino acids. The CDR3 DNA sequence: TGCGCCAGCAGCCAAGAAACAGGGGATGAGCAGTTCTTC. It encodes CASSQETGDEQFF.

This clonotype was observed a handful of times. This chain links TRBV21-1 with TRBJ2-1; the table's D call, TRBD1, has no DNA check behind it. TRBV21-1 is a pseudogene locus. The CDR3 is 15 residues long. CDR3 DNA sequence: TGTGCCAGCAGCAACCAGGGGTGTGCCTACAATGAGCAGTTCTTC. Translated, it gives CASSNQGCAYNEQFF.

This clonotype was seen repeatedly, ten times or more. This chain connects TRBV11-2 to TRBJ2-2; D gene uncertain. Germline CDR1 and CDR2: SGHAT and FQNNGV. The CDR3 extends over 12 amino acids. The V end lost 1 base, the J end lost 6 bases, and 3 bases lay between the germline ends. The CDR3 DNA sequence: TGTGCCAGCAGCTTAGCATCCGGGGAGCTGTTTTTT. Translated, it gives CASSLASGELFF.

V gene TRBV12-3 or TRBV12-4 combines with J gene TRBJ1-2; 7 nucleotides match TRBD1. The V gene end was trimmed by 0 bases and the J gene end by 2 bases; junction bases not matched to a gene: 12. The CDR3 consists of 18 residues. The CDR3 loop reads CASSLAGVGGAENYGYTF. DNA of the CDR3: TGTGCCAGCAGTTTAGCTGGGGTAGGGGGCGCAGAAAACTATGGCTACACCTTC.

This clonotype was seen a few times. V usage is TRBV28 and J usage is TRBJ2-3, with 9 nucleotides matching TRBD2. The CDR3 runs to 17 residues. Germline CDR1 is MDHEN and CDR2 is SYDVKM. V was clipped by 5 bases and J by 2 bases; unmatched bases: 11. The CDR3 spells CASSPLMLAGTTDTQYF. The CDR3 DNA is TGTGCCAGCAGTCCGTTGATGCTAGCGGGGACCACAGATACGCAGTATTTT.

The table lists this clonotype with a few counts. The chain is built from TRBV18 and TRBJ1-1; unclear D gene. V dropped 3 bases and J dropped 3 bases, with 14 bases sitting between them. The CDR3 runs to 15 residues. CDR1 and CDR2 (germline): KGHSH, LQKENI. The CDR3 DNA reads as TGTGCCAGCTCACCGCTACCCGGTCGGCACACTGAAGCTTTCTTT. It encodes CASSPLPGRHTEAFF. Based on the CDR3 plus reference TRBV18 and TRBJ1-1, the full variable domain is NAGVMQNPRHLVRRRGQEARLRCSPMKGHSHVYWYRQLPEEGLKFMVYLQKENIIDESGMPKERFSAEFPKEGPSILRIQQVVRGDSAAYFCASSPLPGRHTEAFFGQGTRLTVV.

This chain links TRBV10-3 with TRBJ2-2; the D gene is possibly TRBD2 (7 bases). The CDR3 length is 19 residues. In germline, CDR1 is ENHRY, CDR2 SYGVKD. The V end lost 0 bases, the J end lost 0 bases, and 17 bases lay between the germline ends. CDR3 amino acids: CAISESSTSGGPNTGELFF. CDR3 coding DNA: TGTGCCATCAGTGAGTCATCAACCTCGGGGGGCCCGAACACCGGGGAGCTGTTTTTT.

The CDR3 region has the DNA TGCGCCAGCAGCCAAGTTAGGTCGAATGAGCAGTTCTTC. Protein product: CASSQVRSNEQFF. The chain uses TRBV4-1 and TRBJ2-1; D ambiguous. Germline loops: CDR1 MGHRA, CDR2 YSYEKL. V was cut by 1 base and J by 7 bases, with 8 bases left in between. This CDR3 contains 13 residues.

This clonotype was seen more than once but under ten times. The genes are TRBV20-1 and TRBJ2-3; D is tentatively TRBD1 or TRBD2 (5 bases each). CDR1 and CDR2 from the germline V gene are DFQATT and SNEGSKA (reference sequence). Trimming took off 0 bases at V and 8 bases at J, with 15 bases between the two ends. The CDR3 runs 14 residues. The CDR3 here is CSAREGGARGTQYF. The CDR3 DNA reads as TGCAGTGCTAGAGAGGGTGGGGCGAGGGGTACGCAGTATTTT.